This T cell receptor (beta chain) was recovered during a study of T cell repertoires in cytomegalovirus infection. At the level of the study: HLA-B-restricted CMV epitopes that are well studied were used alongside recently identified HLA-C-restricted ones. It was the public TCR beta signatures that indicated both CMV infection and matching HLA type.

Deletions cut 8 bases from V and 3 bases from J, with 14 bases between. The CDR3 has 14 residues. CDR1 is MNHEY, CDR2 SMNVEV, per germline (reference sequence). This clonotype was seen a handful of times. Its antigen is undetermined. TCRdb redid the calling of the reads with MiXCR, one entry per CDR3 protein. Of hundreds of thousands of distinct CDR3 sequences in the sample, around 31% were seen once. Study findings and constraints: The ex vivo response was dominated by HLA-C-restricted CMV-specific TCR beta clonotypes. Carriers of CMV and the relevant HLA type were discriminated by public TCR beta frequency.

The source material was cultured CD8+ T cells from PBMCs, sampled from culture after CMV antigen stimulation. This chain uses TRBV27 with TRBJ2-1; D gene uncertain. This TCR was sampled from a human donor in good health (CMV status not recorded). Some clones in this sample may be carry-over from other donors' samples. The CDR3 spells CASAIALHYNEQFF. The CDR3 DNA reads as TGTGCCAGCGCCATAGCCTTGCACTACAATGAGCAGTTCTTC.